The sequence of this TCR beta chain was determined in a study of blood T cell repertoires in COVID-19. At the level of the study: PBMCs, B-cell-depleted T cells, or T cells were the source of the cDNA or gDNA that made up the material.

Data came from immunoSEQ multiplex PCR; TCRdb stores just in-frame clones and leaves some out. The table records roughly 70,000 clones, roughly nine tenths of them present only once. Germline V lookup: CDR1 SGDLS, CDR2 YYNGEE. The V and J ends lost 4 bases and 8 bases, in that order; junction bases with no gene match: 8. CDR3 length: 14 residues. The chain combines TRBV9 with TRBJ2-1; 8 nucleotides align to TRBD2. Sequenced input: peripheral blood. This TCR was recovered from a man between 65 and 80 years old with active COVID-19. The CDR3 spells CASSPLSGSDEQFF. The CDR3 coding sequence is TGTGCCAGCAGCCCACTGAGCGGGAGCGATGAGCAGTTCTTC.